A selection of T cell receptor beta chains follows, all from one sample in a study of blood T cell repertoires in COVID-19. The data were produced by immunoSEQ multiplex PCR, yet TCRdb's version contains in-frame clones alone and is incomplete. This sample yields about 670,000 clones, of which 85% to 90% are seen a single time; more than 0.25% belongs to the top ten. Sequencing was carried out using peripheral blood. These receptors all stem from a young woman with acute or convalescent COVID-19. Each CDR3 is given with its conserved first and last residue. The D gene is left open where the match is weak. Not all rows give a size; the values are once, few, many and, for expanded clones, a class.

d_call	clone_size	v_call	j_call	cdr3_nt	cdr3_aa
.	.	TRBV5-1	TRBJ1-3	TGCGCCAGCAGCCCGGAGGGAAACACCATATATTTT	CASSPEGNTIYF
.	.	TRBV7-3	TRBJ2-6	TGTGCCAGCAGTCACACCTCTGGGGCCAACGTCCTGACTTTC	CASSHTSGANVLTF
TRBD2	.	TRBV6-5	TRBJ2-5	TGTGCCACGAAACTAGCGGGGGGCCTGGAGACCCAGTACTTC	CATKLAGGLETQYF
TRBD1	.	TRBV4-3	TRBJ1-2	TGCGCCAGCAGCCCCGGACAGGCGGGTACATATGGCTACACCTTC	CASSPGQAGTYGYTF
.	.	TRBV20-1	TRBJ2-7	TGCAGTGCTAGTCGACAGAGTTACGAGCAGTACTTC	CSASRQSYEQYF
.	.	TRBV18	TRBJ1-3	TGTGCCAGCTCACCCTTGGAGGGGCGCTCTGGAAACACCATATATTTT	CASSPLEGRSGNTIYF
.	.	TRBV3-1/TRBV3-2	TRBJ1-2	TGTGCCAGCAGCCAAGATCAACAGAATGGCTACACCTTC	CASSQDQQNGYTF
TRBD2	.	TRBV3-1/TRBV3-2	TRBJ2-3	TGTGCCAGCAGCCAAGAAGGCGGGCTAGCGGGGAGCACAGATACGCAGTATTTT	CASSQEGGLAGSTDTQYF
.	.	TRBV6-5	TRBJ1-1	TGTGCCAGCAGTTACTCGCGGACACTGAACACTGAAGCTTTCTTT	CASSYSRTLNTEAFF
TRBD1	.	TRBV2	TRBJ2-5	TGTGCCAGCAACCGGGACAGGGGCGAAGAGACCCAGTACTTC	CASNRDRGEETQYF
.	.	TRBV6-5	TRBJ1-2	TGTGCCACTCAGGGAATAGACTATGGCTACACCTTC	CATQGIDYGYTF
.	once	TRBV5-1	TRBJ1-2	TGCGCCAGCAGCTTGGGGGAGGCACTCTATGGCTACACCTTC	CASSLGEALYGYTF
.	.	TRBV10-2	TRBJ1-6	TGCGCCAGCAAGGCAGGGGCGAGGAGCTCCTATAATTCACCCCTCCACTTT	CASKAGARSSYNSPLHF
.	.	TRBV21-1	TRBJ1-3	TGTGCCAGCAGCTCGGGACTTGGGGGCTCTGGAAACACCATATATTTT	CASSSGLGGSGNTIYF
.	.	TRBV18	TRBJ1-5	TGTGCCAGCTCACCCAAAAATCAGCCCCAGCATTTT	CASSPKNQPQHF
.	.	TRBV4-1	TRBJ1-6	TGCGCCAGCAGGAAGGGGGGGATGAGATCACCCCTCCACTTT	CASRKGGMRSPLHF
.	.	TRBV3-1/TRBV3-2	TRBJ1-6	TGTGCCAGCAGCCAAGACAGAAATTCACCCCTCCACTTT	CASSQDRNSPLHF
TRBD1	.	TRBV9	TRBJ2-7	TGTGCCAGCGACAGGGGACCCCGCGAGCAGTACTTC	CASDRGPREQYF
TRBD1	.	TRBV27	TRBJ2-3	TGTGCCAGCCTAACGAAAGCAGGGGGCGAAACAGATACGCAGTATTTT	CASLTKAGGETDTQYF
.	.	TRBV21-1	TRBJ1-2	TGTGCCAGCAGCAAAAGTAAGTCGCGGCAGGGGGCTGGATATGGCTACACCTTC	CASSKSKSRQGAGYGYTF
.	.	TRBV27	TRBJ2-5	TGTGCCAGCGATGGGCCCCAAGAGACCCAGTACTTC	CASDGPQETQYF
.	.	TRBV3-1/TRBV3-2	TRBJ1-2	TGTGCCAGCAGCCTCCAAGGGGTCAGTCGTAATGGCTACACCTTC	CASSLQGVSRNGYTF
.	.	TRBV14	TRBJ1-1	TGTGCCAGCAGCCAAGGACGGATAGAAGGGGTCACTGAAGCTTTCTTT	CASSQGRIEGVTEAFF
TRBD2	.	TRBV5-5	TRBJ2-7	TGTGCCAGCAGCTTGTTGAGCGGGGGTTGGGACGAGCAGTACTTC	CASSLLSGGWDEQYF
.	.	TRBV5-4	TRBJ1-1	TGTGCCAGCAGCTTGACAGGGAGGGACACTGAAGCTTTCTTT	CASSLTGRDTEAFF
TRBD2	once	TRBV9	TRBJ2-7	TGTGCCAGCAGCGAAGCGGGGGGTTCCTCCGAGCAGTACTTC	CASSEAGGSSEQYF
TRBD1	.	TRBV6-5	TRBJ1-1	TGTGCCAGCAGAAGGGGGCGGGCCACTGAAGCTTTCTTT	CASRRGRATEAFF
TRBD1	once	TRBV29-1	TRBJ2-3	TGCAGCGTTGTCCTAAACAGGGGGCCCACAGATACGCAGTATTTT	CSVVLNRGPTDTQYF
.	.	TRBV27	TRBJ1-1	TGTGCCAGCAGTTTAATGGGAGGGGCCACTGAAGCTTTCTTT	CASSLMGGATEAFF
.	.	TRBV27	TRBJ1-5	TGTGCCAGCAGTCCTCGGACAGGCAATCAGCCCCAGCATTTT	CASSPRTGNQPQHF
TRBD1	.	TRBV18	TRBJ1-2	TGTGCCAGCTCTCAAGGACAGGGGCATACTAACTATGGCTACACCTTC	CASSQGQGHTNYGYTF